One sample yielded the 24 T cell receptor beta chains listed below, sequenced in a study of cytomegalovirus exposure and HLA in healthy donors. The primer mix had 60 Vbeta and 13 Jbeta primers. Clones were sequenced by immunoSEQ multiplex PCR, and TCRdb holds only the in-frame ones, with some missing. This table has about 130,000 clones, 70% to 75% appearing once. Material for sequencing was PBMCs. These receptors all come from a woman in her forties in good health and CMV-seropositive.

In the case of this clone: One junction end does not reproduce the germline sequence, and a read error may be involved. The chain combines TRBV4-1 with TRBJ1-2; the D gene is possibly TRBD1 (6 bases). CDR3 length: 16 residues. The germline CDR1 and CDR2 sequences are MGHRA and YSYEKL. The CDR3 DNA reads as TGCGCCAGCAGCCAAGGGGGGCACCGTACTAACTTTGGCTACACCTTC. Its translation is CASSQGGHRTNFGYTF.

This clone is a singleton in its sample. The rearrangement joins TRBV7-9 to TRBJ1-1; 10 bases line up with TRBD1. The germline V gene encodes CDR1 SEHNR and CDR2 FQNEAQ (reference sequence). Trimming at V came to 6 bases and at J to 5 bases, leaving 3 bases not matched to a gene. This CDR3 has 13 amino acids. CDR3 sequence: CASRDRGLTEAFF. The CDR3 region has the DNA TGTGCCAGCAGAGACAGGGGGCTTACTGAAGCTTTCTTT.

This clone appeared a single time. This chain uses TRBV7-7 with TRBJ2-5, with 9 bases matching TRBD2. The CDR3 sequence is 14 residues long. The V gene's germline CDR1 is SSHAT and CDR2 FNYEAQ (reference sequence). Germline trimming cut 5 bases from V and 3 bases from J; bases unmatched to any gene: 4. For the CDR3, the DNA is TGTGCCAGCAGCCCACGACTAGCGGAAGAGACCCAGTACTTC. Its translation: CASSPRLAEETQYF.

The CDR3 DNA reads as TGTGCCAGCAGCTTCCAGGCAGGTGGGAACACTGAAGCTTTCTTT. As protein: CASSFQAGGNTEAFF. The chain couples TRBV7-9 to TRBJ1-1, with D uncertain. The V end was cut by 3 bases, the J end by 1 base, with 12 bases between. The CDR3 runs 15 residues. The germline V gene encodes CDR1 SEHNR and CDR2 FQNEAQ (reference sequence).

This chain links TRBV4-1 with TRBJ1-2, with D perhaps TRBD1 (5 bases). Germline CDR1 is MGHRA and CDR2 is YSYEKL. The CDR3 runs to 14 residues. V was trimmed by 1 base and J by 5 bases, leaving 11 bases between them. The CDR3 bases are TGCGCCAGCAGCCAAGGCCTCGGGGGGTATGGCTACACCTTC. This gives the protein CASSQGLGGYGYTF.

The chain employs TRBV30 and TRBJ2-6, with 8 bases that match TRBD1. CDR1 GTSNPN and CDR2 SVGIG come from the germline V gene (reference sequence). The CDR3 consists of 19 residues. The ends lost 2 bases at V and 0 bases at J; junction bases unmatched: 12. As DNA, the CDR3 is TGTGCCTGGAGTCCCCGGACAGGGCTACTTTTCTCTGGGGCCAACGTCCTGACTTTC. As protein: CAWSPRTGLLFSGANVLTF. Supplemented by reference TRBV30 and TRBJ2-6, the full variable domain reads SQTIHQWPATLVQPVGSPLSLECTVEGTSNPNLYWYRQAAGRGLQLLFYSVGIGQISSEVPQNLSASRPQDRQFILSSKKLLLSDSGFYLCAWSPRTGLLFSGANVLTFGAGSRLTVL.

V is TRBV5-4 and J is TRBJ1-3, with a possible D match to TRBD1 (6 bases). The CDR3 is made up of 13 amino acids. Trimming pared 0 bases from V and 8 bases from J, leaving 9 bases between. CDR1 is SGHNT, CDR2 YYREEE, per germline (reference sequence). The CDR3 sequence is CASSLGTADTIYF. The CDR3 nucleotides read TGTGCCAGCAGCTTGGGGACAGCGGACACCATATATTTT.

The chain links TRBV5-1 to TRBJ2-1, with TRBD2 matching over 8 bases. Germline V gene data show CDR1 as SGHRS and CDR2 as YFSETQ. The CDR3 is 14 amino acids. V was pared by 2 bases and J by 4 bases, with 2 bases of the junction left unmatched. CDR3 residues: CASSFGLAYNEQFF. DNA of the CDR3: TGCGCCAGCAGCTTTGGACTAGCTTACAATGAGCAGTTCTTC.

The CDR3 reads CASSPNGNTEAFF. CDR3 DNA sequence: TGCGCCAGCAGCCCGAACGGGAACACTGAAGCTTTCTTT. The chain employs TRBV4-3 and TRBJ1-1; no clear D. The germline V gene encodes CDR1 LGHNA and CDR2 YSLEER. The CDR3 loop spans 13 amino acids. V was cut by 4 bases and J by 1 base, with 7 bases left in between.

Here the CDR3 DNA reads TGCGCCAGCAGCTTTCAGGGACTAGCGGGTGATACGCAGTATTTT. Amino acid sequence: CASSFQGLAGDTQYF. The V call is TRBV5-1, the J call TRBJ2-3; 12 positions agree with TRBD2. CDR1 SGHRS and CDR2 YFSETQ come from the germline V gene. The CDR3 loop spans 15 amino acids. Trimming cost V 2 bases and J 6 bases; bases outside gene matches: 4.

The chain is built from TRBV11-2 and TRBJ2-7, with 9 positions matching TRBD1. Germline-derived CDR1 and CDR2 are SGHAT and FQNNGV. The CDR3 is 14 amino acids. Trimming removed 6 bases from V and 1 base from J; junction bases left unmatched: 4. The CDR3 sequence: CASRSTGGSYEQYF. CDR3 bases: TGTGCCAGCAGGTCGACAGGGGGGTCCTACGAGCAGTACTTC.

The chain combines TRBV6-1 with TRBJ1-2; TRBD1 matches at 9 bases. The CDR3 spans 12 residues. The V and J ends lost 8 bases and 7 bases, in that order; junction bases with no gene match: 5. In germline, CDR1 is MNHNS, CDR2 SASEGT. The CDR3 DNA follows: TGTGCCAGCTCAGGGACAGGGTCTGGCTACACCTTC. This sequence encodes CASSGTGSGYTF.

V and J are TRBV27 and TRBJ1-5; D might be TRBD1 (5 bases). V shed 4 bases and J shed 1 base, with 14 bases lying between them. Germline CDR1 MNHEY, CDR2 SMNVEV (reference sequence). The CDR3 length is 16 residues. CDR3 nucleotides: TGTGCCAGCAGTTCTCGACAGTCATTGAGCAATCAGCCCCAGCATTTT. Amino acids: CASSSRQSLSNQPQHF.

The chain recombines TRBV7-2 with TRBJ1-4; the D gene is possibly TRBD1 (6 bases). The germline V gene encodes CDR1 SGHTA and CDR2 FQGNSA. The length of the CDR3 is 14 residues. The V end was cut by 4 bases, the J end by 5 bases, with 11 bases between. Here the CDR3 DNA reads TGTGCCAGCAGCTGGGGGCTGGGAAATGAAAAACTGTTTTTT. Protein: CASSWGLGNEKLFF.

The chain carries TRBV13 and TRBJ1-2, with D perhaps matching TRBD1 (6 bases). The CDR3 totals 16 residues. V dropped 3 bases and J dropped 1 base, with 15 bases sitting between them. Germline CDR1 PRHDT, CDR2 FYEKMQ (reference sequence). The CDR3 DNA is TGTGCCAGCAGCTTTCTACAGGGCCCTCTTAACTATGGCTACACCTTC. It encodes CASSFLQGPLNYGYTF.

This chain links TRBV10-2 with TRBJ2-5; D ambiguous. The length of the CDR3 is 12 residues. Trimming stripped 3 bases from V and 0 bases from J, with 2 bases between. Looked up from germline, CDR1 is WSHSY and CDR2 is SAAADI. CDR3 in amino acids: CASSDYQETQYF. CDR3 sequence (DNA): TGCGCCAGCAGTGACTACCAAGAGACCCAGTACTTC.

V is TRBV25-1 and J is TRBJ1-1; 8 bases are a match to TRBD1. CDR3 length equals 15 residues. The trim removed 5 bases at V and 0 bases at J, leaving 5 bases unmatched. Germline CDR1 MGHDK, CDR2 SYGVNS. The CDR3 sequence: CASSQQGGMNTEAFF. The CDR3 nucleotides are TGTGCCAGCAGTCAACAGGGGGGCATGAACACTGAAGCTTTCTTT.

The chain's CDR3 is CSVGRGGSGRGEQFF. DNA of the CDR3: TGCAGCGTTGGGAGGGGGGGGTCCGGCCGGGGTGAGCAGTTCTTC. The V and J genes are TRBV29-1 and TRBJ2-1; tentatively, D is TRBD2 (7 bases). Germline V gives CDR1 SQVTM, CDR2 ANQGSEA. The CDR3 loop spans 15 amino acids. The germline V and J ends were trimmed by 4 bases and 9 bases, with 22 bases remaining between them.

This clone occurred a few times. This chain connects TRBV5-1 to TRBJ1-1, with a weak D call TRBD1 (6 bases). V lost 5 bases to trimming and J lost 0 bases, with 11 bases between them. Germline values: CDR1 SGHRS, CDR2 YFSETQ. This CDR3 has 14 amino acids. This CDR3 reads CASRTGTLNTEAFF. CDR3 coding DNA: TGCGCCAGCAGAACCGGGACATTGAACACTGAAGCTTTCTTT.

Only a few counts were recorded for this clone. This chain uses TRBV5-6 with TRBJ1-1; D may be TRBD1 (5 bases). Germline assignment: CDR1 SGHDT and CDR2 YYEEEE. The CDR3 is 15 residues long. Between the trimmed V and J ends, which lost 4 bases and 6 bases, there was a span of 19 bases. The CDR3 here is CASSPTLGRGAEAFF. CDR3 sequence (DNA): TGTGCCAGCAGCCCAACACTGGGACGCGGGGCTGAAGCTTTCTTT.

The rearrangement links TRBV7-9 to TRBJ2-1; TRBD2 might be the D (7 bases). The V end lost 0 bases, the J end lost 4 bases, and 10 bases lay between the germline ends. The germline V gene encodes CDR1 SEHNR and CDR2 FQNEAQ (reference sequence). The CDR3 contains 15 residues. The DNA for the CDR3 is TGTGCCAGCAGCTTAGCACAGGGACTATACAATGAGCAGTTCTTC. Residues: CASSLAQGLYNEQFF.

The rearrangement uses TRBV6-5 and TRBJ2-6; D perhaps matches TRBD2 (5 bases). From germline, CDR1 is MNHEY and CDR2 SVGAGI. This CDR3 has 13 amino acids. Trimming removed 6 bases from V and 4 bases from J, with 7 bases in between. This CDR3 is CASRSGGANVLTF. Here the CDR3 DNA reads TGTGCCAGCAGGTCGGGGGGGGCCAACGTCCTGACTTTC.

The chain recombines TRBV29-1 with TRBJ2-1, with 11 bases lining up with TRBD2. V lost 4 bases, J lost 2 bases, and 7 bases stayed unmatched. The length of the CDR3 is 16 residues. CDR1 and CDR2 from the germline V gene are SQVTM and ANQGSEA. Here the CDR3 reads CSVGLAGGNPYNEQFF. CDR3 DNA sequence: TGCAGCGTTGGGCTAGCGGGAGGTAATCCCTACAATGAGCAGTTCTTC.

Worth noting for this clone: One junction end disagrees with the germline gene, perhaps due to a read error. The chain recombines TRBV6-1 with TRBJ2-5; unclear D gene. CDR1 MNHNS and CDR2 SASEGT come from the germline V gene. This CDR3 is 11 amino acids long. The CDR3 nucleotides read TGTGCCAGCAGCCCATACGAGAGCCAGTACTTC. This sequence encodes CASSPYESQYF.